The present T cell receptor beta chain was sequenced within a study of CD4 T cells in relation to SARS-CoV-2 and coronaviruses. This clone was detected only once. As yet, its antigen is unknown. This sample also contains other DNA sequences that code for the same CDR3. Assay used: immunoSEQ multiplex PCR; TCRdb lists only in-frame clones, some missing. The table shows approximately 50,000 clones, with approximately 90% occurring only once. Study-level results: Each donor contributed either pre-pandemic or post-infection samples, not both. Compared with monoreactive clones, crossreactive clones showed significantly weaker SARS-CoV-2 expansion. In roughly two thirds of donors, memory CD4+ clonotypes crossrecognized SARS-CoV-2 and at least one common cold coronavirus spike.

In germline, CDR1 is ENHRY, CDR2 SYGVKD. V lost 3 bases to trimming and J lost 4 bases, with 5 bases between them. CDR3 length: 12 amino acids. Sequenced material: naive CD4+ T cells from PBMCs. Subset given: naive CD4+ T cells isolated by negative enrichment. V is TRBV10-3 and J is TRBJ2-3, with D hard to call. This clonotype was sampled from an adult with COVID-19. The CDR3 spells CAISEVPDTQYF. CDR3 nucleotide sequence: TGTGCCATCAGTGAAGTGCCAGATACGCAGTATTTT.